These 29 T cell receptor beta chains were all obtained from the same sample, sequenced in a study of tumor-infiltrating lymphocytes in primary liver carcinoma. Constant-region priming of about 0.5 ug total RNA yielded TCR beta cDNA. Library construction for TCR beta comprised three nested multiplex PCR rounds performed with slightly modified ARM-PCR. Forward primers for TRBV1-TRBV30 and a C-beta reverse primer served the first two PCR rounds, at around 9 cycles each. TCRdb re-derived calls from the multiplex PCR reads in MiXCR, one entry per CDR3 protein. The table includes fewer than 250,000 distinct CDR3 sequences, 65% detected once. RNA isolated from unsorted whole blood supplied the blood RNA, with germline DNA also extracted. The sample consisted of peripheral blood. The receptor source for this set is a woman aged 60-70 years with primary liver carcinoma and hepatitis B virus infection.

Details on this clonotype: The CDR3 does not end in the conserved phenylalanine or tryptophan, so this is likely a read error. V and J are TRBV11-2 and TRBJ2-7; 8 positions match TRBD2. Germline V gene sequence: CDR1 SGHAT, CDR2 FQNNGV. This CDR3 has 18 amino acids. The CDR3 sequence is CASSLDWVSLAGPYEQYY. The CDR3 coding sequence is TGTGCCAGTAGCTTAGATTGGGTCAGTCTAGCGGGTCCCTACGAGCAGTACTAT.

This clonotype was counted a few times. An end of the junction does not agree with germline; a read error may underlie this. The V gene is TRBV28, the J gene TRBJ1-5, with 8 bases matching TRBD1. The CDR3 loop spans 14 amino acids. Germline V gene sequence: CDR1 MDHEN, CDR2 SYDVKM. The CDR3 region is CASSGRDRYLAQHF. The CDR3 DNA reads TGTGCTAGCAGTGGCCGGGACAGGTATTTAGCCCAGCATTTT.

This clonotype has at least ten counts. This chain joins TRBV4-1 and TRBJ2-5; D gene ambiguous. From germline, CDR1 is MGHRA and CDR2 YSYEKL. Trimming stripped 1 base from V and 5 bases from J, with 8 bases between. There are 13 residues in the CDR3. The CDR3 DNA sequence: TGCGCCAGCAGCCAAGGGGCTGGGGAGACCCAGTACTTC. Translation: CASSQGAGETQYF.

With respect to this clonotype: This clone may be a read error of a much larger clone one base away. This chain uses TRBV6-6 with TRBJ2-7; 11 nucleotides align to TRBD1. CDR3 length equals 14 residues. Per the germline V gene, CDR1 is MNHNY and CDR2 is SVGAGI (reference sequence). As DNA, the CDR3 is TGTACCAGCAGCAAAGGGACAGGGGGCTACGAGCAGTACTTC. It translates to CTSSKGTGGYEQYF.

The V and J genes are TRBV6-6 and TRBJ2-6; D is possibly TRBD2 (5 bases). Between the trimmed V and J ends, which lost 6 bases and 0 bases, there was a span of 9 bases. Germline assignment: CDR1 MNHNY and CDR2 SVGAGI (reference sequence). This CDR3 region has 15 residues. The CDR3 region is CASRLRDSGANVLTF. The CDR3 DNA follows: TGTGCCAGCAGGCTACGGGACTCTGGGGCCAACGTCCTGACTTTC.

The chain recombines TRBV24-1 with TRBJ1-2; 7 bases align to TRBD1. CDR1 and CDR2 (germline): KGHDR, SFDVKD. V dropped 5 bases and J dropped 2; count of bases not matched to a gene: 7. The CDR3 consists of 15 residues. CDR3 bases: TGTGCCACCAGTGGTCACAAGACAGGGAACTATGGCTACACCTTC. As protein: CATSGHKTGNYGYTF.

About this clonotype itself: Mismatch with germline at one junction end may stem from a read error. The chain combines TRBV11-2 with TRBJ2-1; perhaps TRBD2 as D (5 bases). The CDR3 contains 15 residues. The V gene's germline CDR1 is SGHAT and CDR2 FQNNGV. DNA of the CDR3: TGTGCCGGCAGCTTTGAGGGCTGGGGAAACAATGAGCAATTCTTC. Protein sequence: CAGSFEGWGNNEQFF. Supplemented by reference TRBV11-2 and TRBJ2-1, the full variable domain reads EAGVAQSPRYKIIEKRQSVAFWCNPISGHATLYWYQQILGQGPKLLIQFQNNGVVDDSQLPKDRFSAERLKGVDSTLKIQPAKLEDSAVYLCAGSFEGWGNNEQFFGPGTRLTVL.

This clonotype appeared a single time. The chain employs TRBV11-1 and TRBJ1-1, with D unresolved. This CDR3 has 12 residues. Trimming pared 4 bases from V and 7 bases from J, leaving 10 bases between. Germline-derived CDR1 and CDR2 are SGHAT and FQDESV (reference sequence). Here the CDR3 DNA reads TGTGCCAGCAGCTCGGGGATGCTTGAAGCTTTCTTT. It is translated as CASSSGMLEAFF.

The chain uses TRBV28 and TRBJ1-2, with 9 bases lining up with TRBD1. CDR3 length: 13 residues. Trimming removed 5 bases from V and 7 bases from J; junction bases left unmatched: 5. CDR1 and CDR2 from the germline V gene are MDHEN and SYDVKM. As DNA, the CDR3 is TGTGCCAGCAGTCAGACAGGGGGTGTTGGCTACACCTTC. It translates to CASSQTGGVGYTF.

There are a few counts of this clonotype. This chain links TRBV7-9 with TRBJ2-1; 7 bases are shared with TRBD1. V shed 5 bases and J 0 bases; nucleotides not matched to a gene: 10. This CDR3 contains 17 residues. CDR1 and CDR2 from the germline V gene are SEHNR and FQNEAQ (reference sequence). CDR3 loop: CASSTNRGPSSYNEQFF. The CDR3 DNA follows: TGTGCCAGCAGCACTAACAGGGGTCCGAGCTCCTACAATGAGCAGTTCTTC.

The chain is built from TRBV30 and TRBJ2-3; 7 nucleotides align to TRBD2. Trimming cost V 0 bases and J 6 bases; bases outside gene matches: 9. The germline V gene encodes CDR1 GTSNPN and CDR2 SVGIG (reference sequence). This CDR3 is built from 15 residues. CDR3 region: CAWSVGLAAWDTQYF. The CDR3 nucleotides read TGTGCCTGGAGTGTGGGTCTAGCGGCTTGGGATACGCAGTATTTT.

Regarding this clonotype: This CDR3 is missing its conserved last phenylalanine or tryptophan, likely due to a read error. In DNA form, the CDR3 reads TGTGCCAGCAGTCGGACAGGTTTCGGGGACGAGCAGTACTCC. Translated: CASSRTGFGDEQYS. The chain links TRBV12-3 or TRBV12-4 to TRBJ2-7, with 7 nucleotides matching TRBD1. The CDR3 is 14 residues long. The J segment lost 5 bases and the V segment lost 5 bases, leaving 9 bases of the junction unmatched.

On this clonotype itself: Germline is not matched at one junction end, which may reflect a read error. The V call is TRBV6-1, the J call TRBJ2-7, with TRBD2 identical over 9 bases. CDR3 length: 16 residues. Germline-derived CDR1 and CDR2 are MNHNS and SASEGT. The CDR3 loop reads CASSEAQTSGIYEHCF. The CDR3 region has the DNA TGTGCCAGCAGTGAAGCGCAGACTAGCGGAATATACGAGCATTGCTTC.

To note about this clonotype: The CDR3 does not close with the conserved phenylalanine or tryptophan, likely indicating a read error. V is TRBV28 and J is TRBJ2-7; TRBD1 or TRBD2 may be the D gene (7 bases each). CDR3 length: 14 amino acids. Trimming stripped 7 bases from V and 6 bases from J, with 19 bases between. Germline V gives CDR1 MDHEN, CDR2 SYDVKM. The DNA for the CDR3 is TGTGCCAGCACCCAGGGGGGGATGAGTAGCGAGCAGTACCTC. Its protein is CASTQGGMSSEQYL.

This clonotype was counted ten times or more. The gene calls are TRBV6-5 and TRBJ1-2, with D unclear. The CDR3 covers 14 residues. V dropped 5 bases and J dropped 7 bases, with 17 bases sitting between them. CDR1 is MNHEY, CDR2 SVGAGI, per germline. The CDR3 loop is CASSRFRTTFGYTF. CDR3 bases: TGTGCCAGCAGTAGATTTCGGACGACTTTTGGCTACACCTTC.

The V and J genes are TRBV7-9 and TRBJ1-3; perhaps TRBD1 as D (5 bases). CDR3 length: 11 residues. Trimming shortened V by 8 bases and J by 8 bases, and 10 bases separated the two germline ends. CDR1 is SEHNR, CDR2 FQNEAQ, per germline (reference sequence). The CDR3 bases are TGTGCCAGCGCCCGGGGGGACACCATATATTTT. Its protein product is CASARGDTIYF.

The CDR3 is CASSLAGSNGRTVLTQYF. Here the CDR3 DNA reads TGTGCCAGCAGCTTAGCCGGGTCTAACGGGAGGACTGTCTTGACCCAGTACTTC. The chain recombines TRBV11-3 with TRBJ2-5, with TRBD2 identical over 7 bases. This CDR3 has 18 amino acids. Germline CDR1 and CDR2: SGHNT and YENEEA. V gave up 1 base and J gave up 7 bases; unmatched junction bases: 18.

Note on this clonotype: Being one base from a much bigger clone, this may be a read error. The rearrangement joins TRBV6-5 to TRBJ2-1; D might be TRBD1 (5 bases). The CDR3 is 14 amino acids. Looked up from germline, CDR1 is MNHEY and CDR2 is SVGAGI. V was cut by 5 bases and J by 6 bases, with 14 bases left in between. DNA of the CDR3: TGTGCCAGCAGTATTCAAACTCAGGGCAATGAGCAGTTCTTC. As protein: CASSIQTQGNEQFF.

The CDR3 DNA is TGTGCCAGCCAGGACAGGGAGAACTATGGCTACACCTTC. Translating gives CASQDRENYGYTF. The genes are TRBV2 and TRBJ1-2, with 8 bases identical to TRBD1. CDR3 length: 13 residues. The germline V gene has CDR1 SNHLY and CDR2 FYNNEI. Germline trimming cut 8 bases from V and 2 bases from J; bases unmatched to any gene: 4.

The chain is built from TRBV11-2 and TRBJ2-3, with D hard to call. The V end was cut by 8 bases, the J end by 1 base, with 13 bases between. Germline loops: CDR1 SGHAT, CDR2 FQNNGV. This CDR3 has 14 residues. CDR3 sequence reads: CASGLLVGTDTQYF. The CDR3 DNA reads TGTGCCAGCGGTTTACTCGTCGGCACAGATACGCAGTATTTT.

This clonotype was seen a single time. The chain combines TRBV11-2 with TRBJ2-7; no firm D call. The CDR3 has 17 residues. V was pared by 7 bases and J by 5 bases, with 27 bases between. The germline CDR1 and CDR2 sequences are SGHAT and FQNNGV. The CDR3 region is CASNHTFTAGSKDEQYF. The CDR3 DNA is TGTGCCAGCAACCACACTTTTACGGCTGGCTCTAAGGACGAGCAGTACTTC.

J is TRBJ2-7 and V is TRBV28, with a weak D call TRBD2 (6 bases). This CDR3 has 15 amino acids. Trimming stripped 7 bases from V and 2 bases from J, with 18 bases between. Germline V gene data show CDR1 as MDHEN and CDR2 as SYDVKM. CDR3 amino acids: CASTPGAGTAYEQYF. The CDR3 DNA follows: TGTGCCAGCACCCCCGGGGCGGGAACCGCCTACGAGCAGTACTTC.

This clonotype was detected only once. A read error may account for a junction end that differs from germline. This chain uses TRBV11-2 with TRBJ2-2, with D perhaps TRBD1 (5 bases). CDR3 size: 15 residues. Germline V gene data show CDR1 as SGHAT and CDR2 as FQNNGV. CDR3 bases: TGTGTCAGCAGCTCTCTCAGGGCTGTTGGTGGGGAGCTGTTTTTT. Its translation: CVSSSLRAVGGELFF.

The chain recombines TRBV7-3 with TRBJ2-1, with 7 bases matching TRBD2. V lost 5 bases to trimming and J lost 2 bases; unmatched junction nucleotides: 6. Germline-derived CDR1 and CDR2 are SGHTA and FQGTGA. CDR3 length: 15 residues. The CDR3 DNA follows: TGTGCCAGCAGCCCTTGGGGGACTACCTACAATGAGCAGTTCTTC. Protein sequence: CASSPWGTTYNEQFF. The entire variable domain, with the rest obtained from reference TRBV7-3 and TRBJ2-1, is as follows: GAGVSQTPSNKVTEKGKYVELRCDPISGHTALYWYRQSLGQGPEFLIYFQGTGAADDSGLPNDRFFAVRPEGSVSTLKIQRTERGDSAVYLCASSPWGTTYNEQFFGPGTRLTVL.

Remarks on this clonotype: A read error may explain this, as a much larger clone is one base away. The J gene is TRBJ2-5, the V gene TRBV12-3 or TRBV12-4; D might be TRBD2 (6 bases). This CDR3 region has 13 residues. CDR3 amino acids: CDSSLDRRGTQYF. CDR3 nucleotide sequence: TGTGACAGCAGTTTGGACCGGAGGGGGACCCAGTACTTC.

As to this clonotype: This may be a read error: a much more frequent sequence differs by one nucleotide. The chain recombines TRBV12-3 or TRBV12-4 with TRBJ2-7, with 13 nucleotides matching TRBD2. The CDR3 extends over 14 amino acids. V lost 5 bases and J lost 6; bases outside the gene matches: 4. The CDR3 reads CASSPRTSGSEQYF. The CDR3 coding sequence is TGTGCCAGCAGTCCAAGGACTAGCGGGAGCGAGCAGTACTTC.

Details on this clonotype: At one of its ends the junction is not consistent with the germline gene, which may arise from a read error. The V gene is TRBV7-9, the J gene TRBJ2-1; a weak D match, TRBD2 (7 bases). The CDR3 contains 15 residues. Germline assignment: CDR1 SEHNR and CDR2 FQNEAQ (reference sequence). The CDR3: CASMGWQSGDNEEFF. The CDR3 DNA is TGTGCCAGCATGGGGTGGCAGAGCGGGGACAATGAGGAGTTCTTC.

As regards this clonotype: A junction boundary mismatches the germline segment, possibly from a read error. The V call is TRBV11-2, the J call TRBJ2-5; D gene unclear. Germline V gene sequence: CDR1 SGHAT, CDR2 FQNNGV. The CDR3 consists of 15 residues. CDR3 nucleotides: TGTGCTAGCAGCTTAAGGCCAGTGGAACAAGAGACCCAGTACTTC. This codes for CASSLRPVEQETQYF.

The genes are TRBV6-2 or TRBV6-3 and TRBJ1-2; the D is unclear. The V and J ends lost 11 bases and 4 bases respectively, with 17 bases between them. CDR3 size: 13 residues. Germline V gene data show CDR1 as MNHEY and CDR2 as SVGEGT. The CDR3 reads CACTELRGYGYTF. The CDR3 region has the DNA TGTGCCTGCACCGAATTACGGGGCTATGGCTACACCTTC.